These T cell receptor beta chains were read from a single sample in a study of blood T cell repertoires in COVID-19. Libraries were prepared by immunoSEQ multiplex PCR; TCRdb keeps only in-frame clonotypes and omits some of them. Of roughly 300,000 clones in the sample, over 75% are singletons; the top ten hold roughly 1.1%. The sequencing sample was made of PBMCs or T cells enriched from blood (not recorded which). All receptors come from a woman under 40 who had recovered from COVID-19. CDR3s include the opening cysteine and the closing phenylalanine or tryptophan. D genes are given only for firm matches.

D: TRBD2; V: TRBV10-3; CDR3: CAISEPGLAEEQFF
D: .; V: TRBV21-1; CDR3: CASSRGLAGGSRNGTDTQYF
D: TRBD2; V: TRBV7-2; CDR3: CASSLAWGGATGELFF
D: .; V: TRBV7-8; CDR3: CASSSIGRGNTEAFF
D: TRBD2; V: TRBV3-1/TRBV3-2; CDR3: CASSRGTTEQFF
D: TRBD2; V: TRBV27; CDR3: CASRLAGANTGELFF
D: TRBD2; V: TRBV28; CDR3: CASSSLAGARSEQFF
D: .; V: TRBV5-1; CDR3: CASSKAVSTDTQYF
D: TRBD2; V: TRBV28; CDR3: CASSFETSGSWGSTGELFF
D: TRBD1; V: TRBV7-2; CDR3: CASSKGQGDHGYTF
D: TRBD2; V: TRBV6-2/TRBV6-3; CDR3: CASSTRGAGAYGGELFF
D: TRBD2; V: TRBV28; CDR3: CASSLVGLAGEQYF
D: TRBD1; V: TRBV7-9; CDR3: CASSLGDRALGNEQFF
D: TRBD1; V: TRBV30; CDR3: CAWSPGQAHEKLFF
D: .; V: TRBV15; CDR3: CATSRDRGGGEQYF
D: .; V: TRBV13; CDR3: CASSLGLREETQYF
D: .; V: TRBV6-6; CDR3: CASSYNSVTTYEQYF
D: .; V: TRBV19; CDR3: CASSIDRTRANEQFF
D: .; V: TRBV5-1; CDR3: CASSSQGMGQFF
D: TRBD1; V: TRBV2; CDR3: CASSRQGRRNTGELFF
D: TRBD2; V: TRBV27; CDR3: CASSLLAGDFETQYF
D: .; V: TRBV4-1; CDR3: CASSRDSPGNTIYF
D: TRBD1; V: TRBV5-1; CDR3: CASSLGTGVYGYTF
D: .; V: TRBV4-2; CDR3: CASRHLAGVNTEAFF
D: TRBD2; V: TRBV6-2/TRBV6-3; CDR3: CASSSAGGPWGTQYF
D: .; V: TRBV7-8; CDR3: CASSPSPGKLGPLHF
D: .; V: TRBV12-5; CDR3: CASGFPGTGELFF
D: .; V: TRBV19; CDR3: CASSTGFQPDTQYF
D: TRBD1; V: TRBV13; CDR3: CASSLDPTGVHNEQFF
D: .; V: TRBV7-2; CDR3: CASSSQGGRGSYEQYF
D: TRBD1; V: TRBV7-9; CDR3: CASSLQGANTEAFF
D: TRBD2; V: TRBV6-2/TRBV6-3; CDR3: CASSYSPIRLADIYEQYF
D: .; V: TRBV7-2; CDR3: CASSSPGTYEQYF
D: .; V: TRBV27; CDR3: CASSPPGGHSPLHF
D: .; V: TRBV28; CDR3: CASILGGGGEEKLFF
D: .; V: TRBV7-9; CDR3: CASSLGEGSYGGYTF
D: .; V: TRBV7-3; CDR3: CASSLTPRSSYEQYF
D: .; V: TRBV6-5; CDR3: CASSRNQPQHF
D: .; V: TRBV5-6; CDR3: CASSLVPRVNLAYEQYF
D: TRBD1; V: TRBV30; CDR3: CAWIEGQGTSGNTIYF
D: .; V: TRBV5-1; CDR3: CASSLTAQGEQFF
D: .; V: TRBV6-6; CDR3: CASRPPRDTQFVGFF
D: .; V: TRBV6-2/TRBV6-3; CDR3: CASSYLTTGLNTEAFF
D: .; V: TRBV24-1; CDR3: CATTGAYPYNEQFF
D: TRBD1; V: TRBV27; CDR3: CASSPIPGTGGTYNEQFF
D: .; V: TRBV6-5; CDR3: CASSYSGGRNQPQHF
D: TRBD1; V: TRBV7-9; CDR3: CASSLVAGTVAYEQYF
D: .; V: TRBV5-6; CDR3: CASSLWGREPQHF
D: TRBD2; V: TRBV30; CDR3: CAWAAGEYNEQFF
D: TRBD2; V: TRBV6-2/TRBV6-3; CDR3: CASSYRAGATGELFF
D: .; V: TRBV7-2; CDR3: CASRLPQGYGYTF
D: TRBD2; V: TRBV19; CDR3: CACGGSSTDTQYF